The T cell receptor (beta chain) under discussion was sequenced for a study of human T cells and chemical hapten exposure. TCRdb analysed the RACE reads with MiXCR anew, one entry per CDR3 protein. The repertoire holds around 200,000 distinct CDR3 sequences, with 25% to 30% as singletons. This clonotype was detected a few times. The time point denotes: pre-sensitization, week 0. Treatment described: therapeutic diphenylcyclopropenone sensitization with weekly scalp DPC. Participating donors were patients with alopecia, aged 18 to 70 years, considered appropriate candidates for DPC. The study extracted total RNA from unfractionated whole blood. The germline V gene has CDR1 SQVTM and CDR2 ANQGSEA. Trimming shortened V by 7 bases and J by 3 bases, and 13 bases separated the two germline ends. The CDR3 sequence is 13 residues long.

The specimen comprised whole blood, sampled in connection with sensitization to the hapten diphenylcyclopropenone (DPC). The rearrangement links TRBV29-1 to TRBJ1-5, with D possibly matching TRBD1 (5 bases). This sequence originates from a woman aged 25 to 45 with alopecia areata. Some clones in this sample may be carry-over from other donors' samples. CDR3 nucleotides: TGCAGCGCCCGGGACTCCCTCAATCAGCCCCAGCATTTT. Translated, it gives CSARDSLNQPQHF.